Shown below are 28 T cell receptor beta chains from a single sample sequenced in a study of siplizumab effects on memory and regulatory T cells. Method: immunoSEQ multiplex PCR; TCRdb's copy keeps in-frame clones and lacks some. The sample records some 100,000 clones, about 91% being singletons. Sequenced material: Tregs sorted from blood. These receptors originate from a human donor in good health.

Comments on this clone: One junction end does not reproduce the germline sequence, and a read error may be involved. The V gene is TRBV30, the J gene TRBJ1-2, with D perhaps matching TRBD1 (6 bases). Looked up from germline, CDR1 is GTSNPN and CDR2 is SVGIG (reference sequence). This CDR3 has 16 residues. CDR3 amino acids: CAWSVLRGENDYGYTF. DNA for the CDR3: TGTGCCTGGAGTGTACTAAGGGGGGAGAATGACTACGGCTACACCTTC.

V gene TRBV23-1 combines with J gene TRBJ2-3; D call uncertain. TRBV23-1 is classed as an ORF, of uncertain function. This CDR3 is built from 16 residues. Trimming cost V 3 bases and J 2 bases, with 15 bases left between them. CDR3: CASSQRRYTHTDTQYF. The CDR3 region has the DNA TGCGCCAGCAGTCAGAGAAGGTACACCCACACAGATACGCAGTATTTT.

The genes are TRBV28 and TRBJ1-2; D is perhaps TRBD1 (5 bases). V shed 6 bases and J shed 5 bases, with 16 bases lying between them. The V gene's germline CDR1 is MDHEN and CDR2 SYDVKM. This CDR3 comprises 14 residues. The CDR3 bases are TGTGCCAGCAGCCTAGCGAGGGGCGGGTATGGCTACACCTTC. This gives the protein CASSLARGGYGYTF.

This chain uses TRBV7-9 with TRBJ1-3; D possibly corresponds to TRBD1 (5 bases). V gave up 4 bases and J gave up 8 bases, with 6 bases separating them. Germline V gene lookup returns CDR1 SEHNR and CDR2 FQNEAQ (reference sequence). The CDR3 totals 11 residues. The CDR3 DNA follows: TGTGCCAGCAGCTCGGGGCACACCATATATTTT. Amino acids: CASSSGHTIYF.

This chain uses TRBV7-9 with TRBJ2-3, with D unclear. Germline V CDR1 and CDR2: SEHNR, FQNEAQ (reference sequence). The V and J ends lost 2 bases and 1 base respectively, with 4 bases between them. This CDR3 region has 13 residues. The DNA of the CDR3 is TGTGCCAGCAGCTTATTTGGCACAGATACGCAGTATTTT. The encoded protein is CASSLFGTDTQYF.

The V and J genes are TRBV9 and TRBJ1-6; D is undetermined. The CDR3 consists of 13 residues. Germline V gene sequence: CDR1 SGDLS, CDR2 YYNGEE. Trimming pared 1 base from V and 2 bases from J, leaving 1 base between. Here the CDR3 reads CASSVTYNSPLHF. As DNA, the CDR3 is TGTGCCAGCAGCGTAACCTATAATTCACCCCTCCACTTT. The full variable domain, rest sourced from reference TRBV9 and TRBJ1-6, is DSGVTQTPKHLITATGQRVTLRCSPRSGDLSVYWYQQSLDQGLQFLIQYYNGEERAKGNILERFSAQQFPDLHSELNLSSLELGDSALYFCASSVTYNSPLHFGNGTRLTVT.

There are a few counts of this clone. The chain has TRBV6-1 and TRBJ2-7; the D is unclear. The length of the CDR3 is 13 residues. V was pared by 6 bases and J by 0 bases, with 9 bases between. CDR1 MNHNS and CDR2 SASEGT come from the germline V gene. The CDR3 here is CASRSASSYEQYF. The CDR3 coding sequence is TGTGCCAGCAGGTCCGCTAGCTCCTACGAGCAGTACTTC.

The V and J genes are TRBV5-1 and TRBJ2-2, with TRBD2 matching 9 bases. The CDR3 has 17 residues. The J segment lost 4 bases and the V segment lost 0 bases, leaving 7 bases of the junction unmatched. Germline V lookup: CDR1 SGHRS, CDR2 YFSETQ. This CDR3 reads CASSLASGKASTGELFF. The CDR3 nucleotides read TGCGCCAGCAGCTTGGCTAGCGGGAAGGCGAGCACCGGGGAGCTGTTTTTT.

The CDR3 DNA follows: TGTGCCAGCAGCCTGGACAGGGGTATCTACAATGAGCAGTTCTTC. Its protein product is CASSLDRGIYNEQFF. The V call is TRBV7-2, the J call TRBJ2-1; 9 positions match TRBD1. The CDR3 runs 15 residues. The germline V gene encodes CDR1 SGHTA and CDR2 FQGNSA. Trimming at V came to 5 bases and at J to 3 bases, leaving 5 bases not matched to a gene.

V usage is TRBV2 and J usage is TRBJ1-2; D possibly corresponds to TRBD1 (6 bases). V was clipped by 8 bases and J by 3 bases, with 16 bases between them. Germline V gene data show CDR1 as SNHLY and CDR2 as FYNNEI. The CDR3 is 14 residues long. The CDR3 DNA reads as TGTGCCAGCGTCAGGGGAGGGGGTGACTATGGCTACACCTTC. This codes for CASVRGGGDYGYTF.

The chain joins TRBV11-2 to TRBJ2-1, with 7 bases aligning to TRBD2. Germline lookup yields CDR1 SGHAT and CDR2 FQNNGV. This CDR3 is built from 20 residues. The J segment lost 1 base and the V segment lost 0 bases, leaving 15 bases of the junction unmatched. In DNA form, the CDR3 reads TGTGCCAGCAGCTTAGATTCTCGGCGGGAGTTTATTCGGTCCTACAATGAGCAGTTCTTC. Its protein product is CASSLDSRREFIRSYNEQFF. Combining the CDR3 with reference TRBV11-2 and TRBJ2-1 gives the whole variable domain EAGVAQSPRYKIIEKRQSVAFWCNPISGHATLYWYQQILGQGPKLLIQFQNNGVVDDSQLPKDRFSAERLKGVDSTLKIQPAKLEDSAVYLCASSLDSRREFIRSYNEQFFGPGTRLTVL.

The DNA of the CDR3 is TGTGCCAGTAGTTTACTAGCGCGATACAATGAGCAGTTCTTC. Protein product: CASSLLARYNEQFF. This rearrangement joins TRBV19 to TRBJ2-1; 7 bases line up with TRBD2. Trimming at V came to 5 bases and at J to 4 bases, leaving 5 bases not matched to a gene. Germline-derived CDR1 and CDR2 are LNHDA and SQIVND (reference sequence). CDR3 length: 14 residues.

The chain joins TRBV5-4 to TRBJ2-5; TRBD2 aligns across 9 bases. This CDR3 is built from 15 residues. V lost 0 bases, J lost 5 bases, and 5 bases stayed unmatched. Germline lookup yields CDR1 SGHNT and CDR2 YYREEE (reference sequence). The CDR3 sequence is CASSLAGAGGETQYF. CDR3 bases: TGTGCCAGCAGCTTGGCCGGGGCGGGAGGGGAGACCCAGTACTTC. Supplemented by reference TRBV5-4 and TRBJ2-5, the full variable domain reads ETGVTQSPTHLIKTRGQQVTLRCSSQSGHNTVSWYQQALGQGPQFIFQYYREEENGRGNFPPRFSGLQFPNYSSELNVNALELDDSALYLCASSLAGAGGETQYFGPGTRLLVL.

Worth noting for this clone: A read error may account for a junction end that differs from germline. The genes are TRBV7-7 and TRBJ2-7; the D gene could be TRBD1 or TRBD2 (5 bases each). Per germline, CDR1 SSHAT and CDR2 FNYEAQ (reference sequence). The CDR3 is 16 amino acids. This CDR3 reads CASSSTPGAASYEQYF. The DNA of the CDR3 is TGTGCTAGCAGCTCCACACCCGGGGCAGCCTCCTACGAGCAGTACTTC.

The V and J genes are TRBV28 and TRBJ2-5; the D gene is possibly TRBD1 (6 bases). The J call is uncertain, as TRBJ2-7 better fits the DNA end. Germline CDR1 and CDR2: MDHEN and SYDVKM. The CDR3 is 15 amino acids. The CDR3 reads CASSSPGQGFSEQYF. The CDR3 DNA reads as TGTGCCAGCAGTTCACCGGGACAAGGCTTTAGCGAGCAGTACTTC.

This chain uses TRBV25-1 with TRBJ1-4, with a weak D call TRBD1 (5 bases). Germline V gives CDR1 MGHDK, CDR2 SYGVNS. Trimming removed 6 bases from V and 0 bases from J, with 14 bases in between. This CDR3 region has 16 residues. The CDR3 here is CASSQTGLSTNEKLFF. CDR3 coding DNA: TGTGCCAGCAGCCAAACGGGACTATCAACTAATGAAAAACTGTTTTTT.

This sequence joins TRBV7-3 and TRBJ2-7, with D possibly being TRBD1 (5 bases). CDR1 and CDR2 from the germline V gene are SGHTA and FQGTGA. Trimming stripped 2 bases from V and 4 bases from J, with 12 bases between. The CDR3 runs 14 residues. CDR3 DNA sequence: TGTGCCAGCAGCTTAGGTGGACAAGGGTACGAGCAGTACTTC. This gives the protein CASSLGGQGYEQYF.

This chain joins TRBV6-5 and TRBJ2-5, with TRBD2 matching over 8 bases. V shed 2 bases, J shed 5 bases, and the junction held 4 bases outside the gene matches. The length of the CDR3 is 14 residues. Germline lookup yields CDR1 MNHEY and CDR2 SVGAGI. The CDR3 sequence: CASSYRLAPETQYF. CDR3 DNA: TGTGCCAGCAGTTACCGACTAGCGCCCGAGACCCAGTACTTC.

This chain joins TRBV27 and TRBJ1-5; tentative D call: TRBD1 (5 bases). In germline, CDR1 is MNHEY, CDR2 SMNVEV (reference sequence). There are 14 residues in the CDR3. Trimming removed 5 bases at V and 2 bases at J, with 10 bases between. The CDR3 nucleotides are TGTGCCAGCAGTCGGGACTTGCGCAATCAGCCCCAGCATTTT. Its protein is CASSRDLRNQPQHF.

The chain links TRBV9 to TRBJ2-1; 7 bases map to TRBD1. CDR3 length equals 14 residues. The germline V gene encodes CDR1 SGDLS and CDR2 YYNGEE. The trim removed 4 bases at V and 6 bases at J, leaving 7 bases unmatched. The CDR3 protein is CASSLFYRGNEQFF. CDR3 nucleotide sequence: TGTGCCAGCAGCCTTTTCTACAGGGGCAATGAGCAGTTCTTC.

The V call is TRBV2, the J call TRBJ2-5, with D possibly matching TRBD2 (6 bases). Between the trimmed V and J ends, which lost 7 bases and 2 bases, there was a span of 11 bases. The CDR3 consists of 13 residues. Germline V lookup: CDR1 SNHLY, CDR2 FYNNEI. The CDR3 DNA follows: TGTGCCAGCACCCGGGACTTTCAAGAGACCCAGTACTTC. It yields the protein CASTRDFQETQYF.

V gene TRBV28 combines with J gene TRBJ2-7, with 10 bases matching TRBD1. Germline values: CDR1 MDHEN, CDR2 SYDVKM. The CDR3 runs 15 residues. Trimming took 7 bases from V and 0 from J; bases not matched to a gene: 6. The CDR3 sequence: CASISGTGVSYEQYF. The CDR3 coding sequence is TGTGCCAGCATTTCCGGGACAGGGGTCTCCTACGAGCAGTACTTC.

The rearrangement joins TRBV5-5 to TRBJ2-7, with D perhaps matching TRBD1 (6 bases). The V gene's germline CDR1 is SGHKS and CDR2 YYEKEE (reference sequence). V lost 3 bases, J lost 5 bases, and 12 bases lay in between. This CDR3 is 13 amino acids long. The CDR3 bases are TGTGCCAGCAGCTGGGGAAGGACAGACGAGCAGTACTTC. Its protein is CASSWGRTDEQYF.

The rearrangement uses TRBV5-4 and TRBJ1-2; D is undetermined. With 0 bases removed from V and 1 base from J, the gap between germline ends came to 10 bases. The CDR3 is 15 residues long. Per germline, CDR1 SGHNT and CDR2 YYREEE (reference sequence). CDR3 DNA: TGTGCCAGCAGCTTGGAGCCAGTGATTAACTATGGCTACACCTTC. Protein sequence: CASSLEPVINYGYTF.

The chain recombines TRBV7-9 with TRBJ2-5; D possibly uses TRBD1 or TRBD2 (5 bases each). The length of the CDR3 is 14 residues. Germline V gene lookup returns CDR1 SEHNR and CDR2 FQNEAQ (reference sequence). V dropped 5 bases and J dropped 4 bases, with 14 bases sitting between them. The CDR3 sequence is CASSPGQGTETQYF. The CDR3, as DNA: TGTGCCAGCAGCCCCGGGCAAGGGACAGAGACCCAGTACTTC.

The chain links TRBV18 to TRBJ2-2; 11 bases line up with TRBD1. There are 15 residues in the CDR3. The V segment lost 6 bases and the J segment 5 bases; nucleotides outside the gene matches: 5. CDR1 and CDR2 (germline): KGHSH, LQKENI. CDR3 sequence: CASSTGQGGTGELFF. The CDR3 region has the DNA TGTGCCAGCTCGACGGGACAGGGGGGAACCGGGGAGCTGTTTTTT.

This chain links TRBV19 with TRBJ2-3, with TRBD1 identical over 8 bases. CDR3 length: 15 amino acids. Germline trimming cut 5 bases from V and 6 bases from J; bases unmatched to any gene: 10. Germline lookup yields CDR1 LNHDA and CDR2 SQIVND (reference sequence). Here the CDR3 DNA reads TGTGCCAGTAGTCCACGACGGACAGGGTGGGATACGCAGTATTTT. Its translation is CASSPRRTGWDTQYF.

The rearrangement links TRBV6-6 to TRBJ1-1; the D gene is possibly TRBD1 (5 bases). Germline CDR1 reads MNHNY; CDR2 reads SVGAGI (reference sequence). V was clipped by 8 bases and J by 5 bases, with 12 bases between them. The CDR3 runs to 12 residues. CDR3 in amino acids: CASDGAGTEAFF. The CDR3 nucleotides read TGTGCCAGCGACGGGGCCGGGACTGAAGCTTTCTTT.